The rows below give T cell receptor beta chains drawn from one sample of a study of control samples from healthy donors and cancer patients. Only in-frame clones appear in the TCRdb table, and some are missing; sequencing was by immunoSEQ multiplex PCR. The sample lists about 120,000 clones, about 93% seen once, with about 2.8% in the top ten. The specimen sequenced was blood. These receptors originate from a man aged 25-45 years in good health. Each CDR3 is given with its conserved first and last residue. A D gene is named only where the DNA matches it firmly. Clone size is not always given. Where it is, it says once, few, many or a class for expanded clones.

cdr3_aa: CASSVDPPYF
cdr3_nt: TGTGCCAGCAGCGTAGACCCGCCGTATTTT
clone_size: -
v_call: TRBV9
j_call: TRBJ2-3
d_call: -

cdr3_aa: CASSPPFKGQTQYF
cdr3_nt: TGTGCCAGTAGTCCCCCCTTTAAGGGACAGACCCAGTACTTC
clone_size: -
v_call: TRBV19
j_call: TRBJ2-5
d_call: -

cdr3_aa: CASSPATLGQGAGTNYGYTF
cdr3_nt: TGTGCCAGCTCACCAGCCACCCTGGGACAGGGGGCCGGGACTAACTATGGCTACACCTTC
clone_size: -
v_call: TRBV18
j_call: TRBJ1-2
d_call: TRBD1

cdr3_aa: CASSPYGLAAYEQYF
cdr3_nt: TGTGCCAGCAGCCCCTATGGACTAGCCGCATACGAGCAGTACTTC
clone_size: -
v_call: TRBV28
j_call: TRBJ2-7
d_call: TRBD2

cdr3_aa: CASSSSETGELFF
cdr3_nt: TGTGCCAGCAGTTCATCAGAGACCGGGGAGCTGTTTTTT
clone_size: -
v_call: TRBV6-5
j_call: TRBJ2-2
d_call: -

cdr3_aa: CASSARTDTQYF
cdr3_nt: TGTGCCAGCAGTGCCCGCACAGATACGCAGTATTTT
clone_size: -
v_call: TRBV27
j_call: TRBJ2-3
d_call: -

cdr3_aa: CATGPRTSGNPEQYF
cdr3_nt: TGTGCCACCGGCCCGCGGACTAGCGGAAATCCCGAGCAGTACTTC
clone_size: -
v_call: TRBV15
j_call: TRBJ2-7
d_call: TRBD2

cdr3_aa: CASGGGDEQFF
cdr3_nt: TGCGCCAGCGGGGGTGGGGATGAGCAGTTCTTC
clone_size: once
v_call: TRBV5-1
j_call: TRBJ2-1
d_call: -

cdr3_aa: CASSSSVLGEQYF
cdr3_nt: TGTGCCAGCAGCTCCTCGGTTCTAGGTGAGCAGTACTTC
clone_size: -
v_call: TRBV7-2
j_call: TRBJ2-7
d_call: -

cdr3_aa: CASSSYQASTQETQYF
cdr3_nt: TGTGCCAGCAGCTCTTACCAGGCCTCAACCCAAGAGACCCAGTACTTC
clone_size: -
v_call: TRBV11-2
j_call: TRBJ2-5
d_call: -

cdr3_aa: CASSSPDVGNTIYF
cdr3_nt: TGTGCCAGCAGCTCACCCGATGTAGGAAACACCATATATTTT
clone_size: -
v_call: TRBV7-9
j_call: TRBJ1-3
d_call: -

cdr3_aa: CASSYGTEAFF
cdr3_nt: TGTGCCAGCAGTTACGGGACTGAAGCTTTCTTT
clone_size: -
v_call: TRBV6-5
j_call: TRBJ1-1
d_call: -

cdr3_aa: CATPSAGGPAQQFF
cdr3_nt: TGTGCCACCCCTAGCGCGGGGGGGCCGGCTCAGCAGTTCTTC
clone_size: -
v_call: TRBV7-2
j_call: TRBJ2-1
d_call: TRBD2

cdr3_aa: CASSDTPGQLIRSEQYF
cdr3_nt: TGCGCCAGCAGCGATACCCCGGGACAGCTTATACGAAGCGAGCAGTACTTC
clone_size: -
v_call: TRBV4-1
j_call: TRBJ2-7
d_call: TRBD1

cdr3_aa: CATSRDRFSGGTEAFF
cdr3_nt: TGTGCCACCAGCAGAGATAGGTTCAGCGGCGGGACTGAAGCTTTCTTT
clone_size: -
v_call: TRBV15
j_call: TRBJ1-1
d_call: -

cdr3_aa: CASSATMRGSGANVLTF
cdr3_nt: TGTGCCAGCAGTGCCACAATGCGGGGCTCTGGGGCCAACGTCCTGACTTTC
clone_size: -
v_call: TRBV6-1
j_call: TRBJ2-6
d_call: -

cdr3_aa: CASSRESTNEKLFF
cdr3_nt: TGTGCCAGCAGTAGGGAGTCGACTAATGAAAAACTGTTTTTT
clone_size: -
v_call: TRBV28
j_call: TRBJ1-4
d_call: -

cdr3_aa: CASSQGGATEAFF
cdr3_nt: TGCGCCAGCAGCCAAGGTGGCGCGACTGAAGCTTTCTTT
clone_size: -
v_call: TRBV5-1
j_call: TRBJ1-1
d_call: -

cdr3_aa: CASSGGTVEKLFF
cdr3_nt: TGTGCCAGCAGTGGGGGTACAGTAGAAAAACTGTTTTTT
clone_size: -
v_call: TRBV7-9
j_call: TRBJ1-4
d_call: -

cdr3_aa: CAMGGVHTDTQYF
cdr3_nt: TGTGCCATGGGGGGAGTACACACAGATACGCAGTATTTT
clone_size: -
v_call: TRBV19
j_call: TRBJ2-3
d_call: -

cdr3_aa: CASSERDRVDEQFF
cdr3_nt: TGTGCCAGCAGTGAACGGGACAGGGTGGATGAGCAGTTCTTC
clone_size: -
v_call: TRBV2
j_call: TRBJ2-1
d_call: TRBD1

cdr3_aa: CAWWGTYYGYTF
cdr3_nt: TGTGCCTGGTGGGGAACGTATTATGGCTACACCTTC
clone_size: -
v_call: TRBV30
j_call: TRBJ1-2
d_call: -

cdr3_aa: CASSVGGSYEQYF
cdr3_nt: TGTGCCAGCAGCGTAGGGGGATCCTACGAGCAGTACTTC
clone_size: -
v_call: TRBV9
j_call: TRBJ2-7
d_call: -

cdr3_aa: CASSLGRLGSYNEQFF
cdr3_nt: TGTGCCAGCAGCTTGGGACGGTTGGGCTCCTACAATGAGCAGTTCTTC
clone_size: -
v_call: TRBV5-5
j_call: TRBJ2-1
d_call: -

cdr3_aa: CASSLSRGEQYF
cdr3_nt: TGTGCCAGCAGCTTGTCGCGAGGCGAGCAGTACTTC
clone_size: -
v_call: TRBV5-5
j_call: TRBJ2-7
d_call: -

cdr3_aa: CASTTGAYGYTF
cdr3_nt: TGTGCCAGCACCACAGGGGCCTATGGCTACACCTTC
clone_size: -
v_call: TRBV28
j_call: TRBJ1-2
d_call: TRBD1

cdr3_aa: CASGPGNTGELFF
cdr3_nt: TGTGCCAGCGGTCCCGGGAACACCGGGGAGCTGTTTTTT
clone_size: few
v_call: TRBV18
j_call: TRBJ2-2
d_call: -

cdr3_aa: CASSVGGGPGTEAFF
cdr3_nt: TGTGCCAGCAGCGTAGGTGGGGGGCCGGGGACTGAAGCTTTCTTT
clone_size: once
v_call: TRBV9
j_call: TRBJ1-1
d_call: -

cdr3_aa: CASSFITGDEKLFF
cdr3_nt: TGTGCCAGCAGCTTTATTACGGGGGATGAAAAACTGTTTTTT
clone_size: -
v_call: TRBV7-2
j_call: TRBJ1-4
d_call: -

cdr3_aa: CASSVGWDRGRNTEAFF
cdr3_nt: TGTGCCAGCAGCGTCGGCTGGGACAGGGGAAGAAACACTGAAGCTTTCTTT
clone_size: -
v_call: TRBV5-5
j_call: TRBJ1-1
d_call: TRBD1

cdr3_aa: CASSTGRNTEAFF
cdr3_nt: TGTGCCAGCAGTACAGGGAGGAACACTGAAGCTTTCTTT
clone_size: -
v_call: TRBV6-5
j_call: TRBJ1-1
d_call: -

cdr3_aa: CASTLQGSSGNTIYF
cdr3_nt: TGTGCCAGCACCTTACAGGGGTCGTCAGGAAACACCATATATTTT
clone_size: once
v_call: TRBV28
j_call: TRBJ1-3
d_call: TRBD1

cdr3_aa: CASSFSPNTEAFF
cdr3_nt: TGCGCCAGCAGCTTTTCCCCAAACACTGAAGCTTTCTTT
clone_size: -
v_call: TRBV5-1
j_call: TRBJ1-1
d_call: -

cdr3_aa: CASSEGTTTYNEQFF
cdr3_nt: TGTGCCAGCAGTGAGGGGACTACCACCTACAATGAGCAGTTCTTC
clone_size: -
v_call: TRBV6-4
j_call: TRBJ2-1
d_call: TRBD2

cdr3_aa: CASSPGGGQNQPQHF
cdr3_nt: TGTGCCAGCTCACCGGGGGGGGGCCAAAATCAGCCCCAGCATTTT
clone_size: -
v_call: TRBV18
j_call: TRBJ1-5
d_call: -

cdr3_aa: CASSLEGEAFF
cdr3_nt: TGCGCCAGCAGCTTGGAGGGTGAAGCTTTCTTT
clone_size: -
v_call: TRBV5-1
j_call: TRBJ1-1
d_call: -

cdr3_aa: CASSLEGGGNQPQHF
cdr3_nt: TGTGCCAGCAGCTTAGAAGGGGGGGGCAATCAGCCCCAGCATTTT
clone_size: once
v_call: TRBV11-2
j_call: TRBJ1-5
d_call: -

cdr3_aa: CASSPQNTGELFF
cdr3_nt: TGTGCCAGCTCACCACAGAACACCGGGGAGCTGTTTTTT
clone_size: -
v_call: TRBV18
j_call: TRBJ2-2
d_call: -

cdr3_aa: CASREASILSLSTDTQYF
cdr3_nt: TGTGCCAGCAGGGAAGCCTCTATACTCAGCTTGAGCACAGATACGCAGTATTTT
clone_size: -
v_call: TRBV2
j_call: TRBJ2-3
d_call: -

cdr3_aa: CASSPTGWPPEAFF
cdr3_nt: TGTGCCAGCAGTCCCACCGGATGGCCCCCTGAAGCTTTCTTT
clone_size: -
v_call: TRBV28
j_call: TRBJ1-1
d_call: -

cdr3_aa: CASGQGTGNTIYF
cdr3_nt: TGTGCCAGCGGACAGGGAACTGGAAACACCATATATTTT
clone_size: -
v_call: TRBV11-2
j_call: TRBJ1-3
d_call: TRBD1

cdr3_aa: CASSLEMGGQSTDTQYF
cdr3_nt: TGTGCCAGCAGCTTAGAAATGGGGGGACAAAGCACAGATACGCAGTATTTT
clone_size: -
v_call: TRBV11-2
j_call: TRBJ2-3
d_call: -

cdr3_aa: CASGLAGGDYGYTF
cdr3_nt: TGTGCTAGTGGTTTGGCAGGGGGCGACTATGGCTACACCTTC
clone_size: -
v_call: TRBV12-5
j_call: TRBJ1-2
d_call: TRBD1

cdr3_aa: CATSEGLAGGLVTGELFF
cdr3_nt: TGTGCCACCAGTGAGGGACTAGCGGGGGGGCTTGTCACCGGGGAGCTGTTTTTT
clone_size: once
v_call: TRBV24-1
j_call: TRBJ2-2
d_call: TRBD2

cdr3_aa: CAWSFRRPGGNQPQHF
cdr3_nt: TGTGCCTGGAGTTTTCGACGGCCTGGCGGCAATCAGCCCCAGCATTTT
clone_size: -
v_call: TRBV30
j_call: TRBJ1-5
d_call: -

cdr3_aa: CATSVGSGGTDTQYF
cdr3_nt: TGTGCCACCAGTGTCGGGTCGGGAGGCACAGATACGCAGTATTTT
clone_size: -
v_call: TRBV24-1
j_call: TRBJ2-3
d_call: -

cdr3_aa: CASSVGSTDTQYF
cdr3_nt: TGTGCCAGCAGCGTAGGAAGCACAGATACGCAGTATTTT
clone_size: once
v_call: TRBV9
j_call: TRBJ2-3
d_call: -

cdr3_aa: CASSPRTATYGYTF
cdr3_nt: TGTGCCAGCAGTCCCCGGACAGCTACCTATGGCTACACCTTC
clone_size: -
v_call: TRBV27
j_call: TRBJ1-2
d_call: -

cdr3_aa: CSAAPGDIQYF
cdr3_nt: TGCAGTGCAGCTCCCGGGGACATTCAGTACTTC
clone_size: -
v_call: TRBV20-1
j_call: TRBJ2-4
d_call: -

cdr3_aa: CASSYRVENTIYF
cdr3_nt: TGTGCCAGCAGCTACAGGGTCGAAAACACCATATATTTT
clone_size: -
v_call: TRBV2
j_call: TRBJ1-3
d_call: -